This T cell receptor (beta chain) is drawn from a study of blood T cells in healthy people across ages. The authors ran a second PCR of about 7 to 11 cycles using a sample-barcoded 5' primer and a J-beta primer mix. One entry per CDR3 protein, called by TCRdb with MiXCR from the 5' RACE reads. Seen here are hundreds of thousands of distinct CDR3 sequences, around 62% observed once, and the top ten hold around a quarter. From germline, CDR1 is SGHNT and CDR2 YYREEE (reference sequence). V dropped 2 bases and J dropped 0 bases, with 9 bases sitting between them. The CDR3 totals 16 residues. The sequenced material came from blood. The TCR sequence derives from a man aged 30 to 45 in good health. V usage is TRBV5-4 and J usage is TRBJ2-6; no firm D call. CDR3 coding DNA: TGTGCCAGCAGCTTCACACTGAGCTCTGGGGCCAACGTCCTGACTTTC. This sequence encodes CASSFTLSSGANVLTF.